One and the same sample provided the 3 T cell receptor beta chains below, sequenced in a study of cytomegalovirus exposure and HLA in healthy donors. 60 Vbeta and 13 Jbeta primers were used in PCR. Assay: immunoSEQ multiplex PCR; the TCRdb copy retains only in-frame clones and omits some. The sample carries more than 100,000 clones, roughly three quarters recorded once. The sequencing sample was made of PBMCs. These receptors were obtained from a man aged 45-60 years in good health and CMV-seropositive.

The genes are TRBV19 and TRBJ2-1; 14 positions agree with TRBD2. J gave up 4 bases and V 6 bases, and 5 bases lay outside the gene matches. CDR1 and CDR2 (germline): LNHDA, SQIVND (reference sequence). This CDR3 has 16 residues. CDR3 DNA: TGTGCCAGTAGGCCGACTAGCGGGAGGGCTTACAATGAGCAGTTCTTC. Translating it yields CASRPTSGRAYNEQFF.

CDR3 sequence: CASSPTSGRAIEQFF. DNA of the CDR3: TGTGCCAGCTCCCCGACTAGCGGGAGGGCCATTGAGCAGTTCTTC. This chain links TRBV18 with TRBJ2-1; 14 nucleotides align to TRBD2. V lost 6 bases and J lost 9; bases outside the gene matches: 7. The CDR3 is 15 amino acids. Per germline, CDR1 KGHSH and CDR2 LQKENI. Full variable domain (remainder filled in from reference TRBV18 and TRBJ2-1): NAGVMQNPRHLVRRRGQEARLRCSPMKGHSHVYWYRQLPEEGLKFMVYLQKENIIDESGMPKERFSAEFPKEGPSILRIQQVVRGDSAAYFCASSPTSGRAIEQFFGPGTRLTVL.

The chain recombines TRBV5-4 with TRBJ2-7; perhaps TRBD1 as D (6 bases). The CDR3 is 15 amino acids. V was pared by 3 bases and J by 2 bases, with 15 bases between. Germline lookup yields CDR1 SGHNT and CDR2 YYREEE (reference sequence). CDR3 nucleotides: TGTGCCAGCAGCTCACAGGGTAAGGAGGCCTACGAGCAGTACTTC. Translation: CASSSQGKEAYEQYF.